This T cell receptor beta chain was observed in a study of cytotoxic CD8 clonotypes in ibrutinib-treated CLL. Remarks on this clone: Its antigen is not identified.

Sequenced by immunoSEQ multiplex PCR; TCRdb stores in-frame clones only, minus some. The table includes roughly 250,000 clones, around three quarters detected once. The V gene's germline CDR1 is SGHTA and CDR2 FQGNSA. V lost 5 bases, J lost 6 bases, and 16 bases lay in between. The CDR3 is 14 residues long. Study-level findings and limits: Age-matched healthy donor levels were exceeded by baseline clonality, which tracked circulating CD8+ T-cell counts. At ibrutinib response, clonality increased, and at progression it declined back toward baseline. The study found public clonotypes uncommon, contracting or stable on treatment.

The source of around 2 micrograms of genomic DNA for TCR beta libraries was cryopreserved PBMCs. Sequenced here: PBMCs, sampled after 24 months of ibrutinib treatment. The receptor's source is a human donor with chronic lymphocytic leukemia. V and J are TRBV7-2 and TRBJ1-1; unclear D gene. In nucleotides, the CDR3 is TGTGCCAGCAGCAAGGGATCGGGTTATTCTGAAGCTTTCTTT. Its protein product is CASSKGSGYSEAFF.